These T cell receptor beta chains were read from a single sample in a study of T cells of healthy individuals. One entry per CDR3 protein, called by TCRdb with MiXCR from the 5' RACE reads. The sample lists 95,000 to 100,000 distinct CDR3 sequences, approximately 15% occurring once. These receptors originate from a human donor in good health. The CDR3 runs from the conserved cysteine through the conserved F or W. A D gene is named only where the DNA matches it firmly. Where a row states a size, it is once, few, many or the class of an expanded clone; other rows omit it.

J: TRBJ1-1; V: TRBV20-1; D: NA; size: NA; CDR3: CSARVGTQNTEAFF; DNA: TGCAGTGCTAGAGTCGGCACTCAGAACACTGAAGCTTTCTTT
J: TRBJ1-1; V: TRBV2; D: NA; size: medium-sized; CDR3: CASRSTGTEAFF; DNA: TGTGCCAGCAGAAGTACCGGGACTGAAGCTTTCTTT
J: TRBJ2-5; V: TRBV10-3; D: NA; size: few; CDR3: CAISEGAVPYQETQYF; DNA: TGTGCCATCAGTGAAGGAGCTGTCCCCTACCAAGAGACCCAGTACTTC
J: TRBJ1-2; V: TRBV20-1; D: TRBD1; size: few; CDR3: CSAKIAGGGYGYTF; DNA: TGCAGTGCCAAAATCGCAGGGGGGGGCTATGGCTACACCTTC
J: TRBJ1-1; V: TRBV27; D: NA; size: many; CDR3: CASSLFSGQPTEAFF; DNA: TGTGCCAGCAGTTTATTTAGTGGACAGCCCACTGAAGCTTTCTTT
J: TRBJ1-6; V: TRBV28; D: NA; size: NA; CDR3: CASSLLRSSYNSPLHF; DNA: TGTGCCAGCAGCTTACTCAGGAGCTCCTATAATTCACCCCTCCACTTT
J: TRBJ2-1; V: TRBV9; D: TRBD2; size: few; CDR3: CASSNSGSNEQFF; DNA: TGTGCCAGCAGCAATAGCGGGAGTAATGAGCAGTTCTTC
J: TRBJ1-2; V: TRBV4-3; D: NA; size: few; CDR3: CASSQEALGGSNYGYTF; DNA: TGCGCCAGCAGCCAAGAGGCTCTCGGGGGTAGTAACTATGGCTACACCTTC
J: TRBJ2-2; V: TRBV12-5; D: TRBD1; size: few; CDR3: CASGSPGTGGIGELFF; DNA: TGTGCTAGTGGTTCACCCGGGACAGGGGGAATCGGGGAGCTGTTTTTT
J: TRBJ2-3; V: TRBV6-6; D: NA; size: NA; CDR3: CASSRDSLGNTQYF; DNA: TGTGCCAGCAGTAGGGACTCTCTCGGGAATACGCAGTATTTT
J: TRBJ1-5; V: TRBV12-3/TRBV12-4; D: NA; size: few; CDR3: CASCQGYRNQPQHF; DNA: TGTGCCAGCTGTCAGGGGTACAGAAATCAGCCCCAGCATTTT
J: TRBJ2-6; V: TRBV9; D: NA; size: NA; CDR3: CASREPVSGANVLTF; DNA: TGCGCCAGCAGGGAACCGGTCTCTGGGGCCAACGTCCTGACTTTC
J: TRBJ2-3; V: TRBV20-1; D: NA; size: many; CDR3: CSASGWSSADTQYF; DNA: TGCAGTGCTAGCGGTTGGTCCAGTGCGGATACGCAGTATTTT
J: TRBJ2-3; V: TRBV5-5; D: NA; size: few; CDR3: CASSLEPRTDTQYF; DNA: TGTGCCAGCAGCTTGGAACCCCGCACAGATACGCAGTATTTT
J: TRBJ1-5; V: TRBV7-9; D: NA; size: few; CDR3: CASSLEGINQPQHF; DNA: TGTGCCAGCAGCTTAGAGGGGATCAATCAGCCCCAGCATTTT
J: TRBJ2-5; V: TRBV10-3; D: TRBD2; size: few; CDR3: CAVGGGPHPQETQYF; DNA: TGTGCCGTCGGGGGGGGCCCACACCCTCAAGAGACCCAGTACTTC
J: TRBJ1-2; V: TRBV12-3/TRBV12-4; D: TRBD1; size: NA; CDR3: CASRPGTGGNYGYTF; DNA: TGTGCCAGCAGGCCGGGGACAGGGGGGAACTATGGCTACACCTTC
J: TRBJ2-1; V: TRBV6-4; D: NA; size: once; CDR3: CASSDGGASSYNEQFF; DNA: TGTGCCAGCAGTGACGGCGGGGCTAGCTCCTACAATGAGCAGTTCTTC
J: TRBJ1-6; V: TRBV29-1; D: NA; size: many; CDR3: CSVGGPGGSPLHF; DNA: TGCAGCGTCGGGGGACCGGGTGGCTCACCCCTCCACTTT
J: TRBJ2-3; V: TRBV27; D: NA; size: NA; CDR3: CASSLRGYGMEDTQYF; DNA: TGTGCCAGCAGTTTAAGGGGGTACGGGATGGAAGATACGCAGTATTTT
J: TRBJ2-2; V: TRBV6-5; D: NA; size: NA; CDR3: CASSYSQTNTGELFF; DNA: TGTGCCAGCAGTTACTCTCAGACGAACACCGGGGAGCTGTTTTTT
J: TRBJ2-7; V: TRBV6-5; D: TRBD1; size: many; CDR3: CASSYSRTGTYEQYF; DNA: TGTGCCAGCAGTTACTCCAGGACAGGTACCTACGAGCAGTACTTC
J: TRBJ2-5; V: TRBV4-2; D: NA; size: few; CDR3: CASSQSPTRGWTQYF; DNA: TGTGCCAGCAGCCAATCTCCCACGAGGGGGTGGACCCAGTACTTC
J: TRBJ2-5; V: TRBV4-1; D: TRBD2; size: few; CDR3: CASRSGGAGTQYF; DNA: TGCGCCAGCAGGAGCGGGGGGGCGGGGACCCAGTACTTC
J: TRBJ2-2; V: TRBV27; D: TRBD2; size: NA; CDR3: CASSSVPSGRAQPGELFF; DNA: TGTGCCAGCAGTTCAGTCCCTAGCGGGAGAGCCCAACCCGGGGAGCTGTTTTTT
J: TRBJ1-2; V: TRBV29-1; D: TRBD1; size: many; CDR3: CSGRDSTNYGYTF; DNA: TGCAGCGGAAGGGACAGCACTAACTATGGCTACACCTTC
J: TRBJ2-1; V: TRBV11-3; D: NA; size: many; CDR3: CASSFNSYNEQFF; DNA: TGTGCCAGCAGCTTTAACAGTTACAATGAGCAGTTCTTC
J: TRBJ1-4; V: TRBV28; D: TRBD1; size: many; CDR3: CASSEGQGAGENEKLFF; DNA: TGTGCCAGCAGTGAGGGACAGGGGGCTGGGGAAAATGAAAAACTGTTTTTT
J: TRBJ2-7; V: TRBV20-1; D: NA; size: few; CDR3: CSAEALYEQYF; DNA: TGCAGTGCTGAGGCACTGTACGAGCAGTACTTC
J: TRBJ2-3; V: TRBV5-5; D: TRBD1; size: many; CDR3: CASSLYQGVPSYLPTDTQYF; DNA: TGTGCCAGCAGCTTGTACCAGGGGGTCCCATCGTACCTTCCCACAGATACGCAGTATTTT
J: TRBJ1-1; V: TRBV6-5; D: NA; size: NA; CDR3: CASSYSDLLNTEAFF; DNA: TGTGCCAGCAGTTACTCGGACCTATTGAACACTGAAGCTTTCTTT
J: TRBJ2-1; V: TRBV5-1; D: NA; size: many; CDR3: CASSLDGLTYNEQFF; DNA: TGCGCCAGCAGCTTGGACGGGTTAACATACAATGAGCAGTTCTTC
J: TRBJ2-7; V: TRBV10-3; D: TRBD2; size: NA; CDR3: CAISELAELYEQYF; DNA: TGTGCCATCAGTGAACTAGCGGAGCTTTACGAGCAGTACTTC
J: TRBJ2-2; V: TRBV12-3/TRBV12-4; D: TRBD2; size: few; CDR3: CASSPSGGVTGELFF; DNA: TGTGCCAGCAGCCCTAGCGGGGGGGTTACCGGGGAGCTGTTTTTT
J: TRBJ2-1; V: TRBV4-3; D: NA; size: few; CDR3: CASSQTTYNEQFF; DNA: TGCGCCAGCAGCCAAACAACTTACAATGAGCAGTTCTTC
J: TRBJ2-7; V: TRBV20-1; D: NA; size: NA; CDR3: CSALERGRGWGGTYEQYF; DNA: TGCAGTGCCTTAGAACGGGGAAGAGGTTGGGGCGGGACCTACGAGCAGTACTTC
J: TRBJ2-2; V: TRBV4-3; D: NA; size: many; CDR3: CASSQGQATNTGELFF; DNA: TGCGCCAGCAGCCAAGGCCAGGCCACGAACACCGGGGAGCTGTTTTTT
J: TRBJ2-1; V: TRBV7-3; D: NA; size: NA; CDR3: CASSERVIGTTRNEQFF; DNA: TGTGCCAGCAGCGAAAGAGTAATTGGGACCACGAGGAATGAGCAGTTCTTC
J: TRBJ2-2; V: TRBV24-1; D: NA; size: many; CDR3: CATSDSGNDGELFF; DNA: TGTGCCACCAGTGATTCTGGGAACGACGGGGAGCTGTTTTTT
J: TRBJ1-1; V: TRBV25-1; D: TRBD1; size: NA; CDR3: CASSRQGHMNTEAFF; DNA: TGTGCCAGCAGCAGACAGGGACATATGAACACTGAAGCTTTCTTT
J: TRBJ1-2; V: TRBV24-1; D: NA; size: few; CDR3: CATSDRRDYGYTF; DNA: TGTGCCACCAGTGATCGAAGGGACTATGGCTACACCTTC
J: TRBJ2-4; V: TRBV28; D: NA; size: NA; CDR3: CASRTLGKNIQYF; DNA: TGTGCCAGCAGAACTTTGGGCAAAAACATTCAGTACTTC
J: TRBJ2-1; V: TRBV28; D: TRBD1; size: few; CDR3: CASSSGTGTYNEQFF; DNA: TGTGCCAGCAGTTCCGGGACAGGGACCTACAATGAGCAGTTCTTC
J: TRBJ2-3; V: TRBV7-3; D: TRBD2; size: once; CDR3: CASSLRAGRTDTQYF; DNA: TGTGCCAGCAGCTTAAGGGCCGGGAGGACAGATACGCAGTATTTT
J: TRBJ2-7; V: TRBV12-3/TRBV12-4; D: TRBD1; size: NA; CDR3: CASGVGQIYEQYF; DNA: TGTGCCAGCGGGGTGGGACAGATCTACGAGCAGTACTTC
J: TRBJ1-6; V: TRBV20-1; D: NA; size: many; CDR3: CSAAGGGGALYNSPLHF; DNA: TGCAGTGCTGCAGGTGGGGGGGGCGCGCTGTATAATTCACCCCTCCACTTT
J: TRBJ2-3; V: TRBV6-6; D: TRBD2; size: many; CDR3: CASSYVASGRGDTQYF; DNA: TGTGCCAGCAGTTATGTCGCTAGCGGGAGGGGAGATACGCAGTATTTT
J: TRBJ2-2; V: TRBV20-1; D: NA; size: NA; CDR3: CSARGDTGELFF; DNA: TGCAGTGCTAGAGGAGACACCGGGGAGCTGTTTTTT
J: TRBJ2-3; V: TRBV6-5; D: NA; size: NA; CDR3: CARSGRGWADTQYF; DNA: TGTGCCAGATCTGGGAGGGGGTGGGCAGATACGCAGTATTTT
J: TRBJ2-7; V: TRBV20-1; D: TRBD1; size: NA; CDR3: CSVRTGNFYEQYF; DNA: TGCAGTGTCAGGACAGGCAATTTCTACGAGCAGTACTTC
J: TRBJ2-1; V: TRBV27; D: NA; size: NA; CDR3: CASSFLAQGPYNEQFF; DNA: NA
J: TRBJ1-1; V: TRBV18; D: NA; size: NA; CDR3: CASSPPISLNTEAFF; DNA: TGTGCCAGCTCACCACCGATAAGCCTGAACACTGAAGCTTTCTTT
J: TRBJ1-1; V: TRBV28; D: NA; size: many; CDR3: CASSPITEAFF; DNA: TGTGCCAGCAGCCCTATAACTGAAGCTTTCTTT
J: TRBJ1-6; V: TRBV9; D: NA; size: NA; CDR3: CASSVSAIHNSPLHF; DNA: TGTGCCAGCAGCGTCTCCGCCATCCATAATTCACCCCTCCACTTT
J: TRBJ1-5; V: TRBV29-1; D: NA; size: many; CDR3: CSVGENQPQHF; DNA: TGCAGCGTCGGGGAAAATCAGCCCCAGCATTTT
J: TRBJ1-2; V: TRBV4-1; D: NA; size: many; CDR3: CASSQDLDYGYTF; DNA: TGCGCCAGCAGCCAAGATCTGGACTATGGCTACACCTTC
J: TRBJ2-3; V: TRBV7-2; D: NA; size: many; CDR3: CASSLAVGLGTDTQYF; DNA: TGTGCCAGCAGCTTAGCGGTAGGGCTTGGCACAGATACGCAGTATTTT